This record concerns one T cell receptor beta chain sequence. Its antigen is not yet known. Base-call qualities are not available, and no considerably larger clone is one nucleotide away. The entry originates in a study of blood T cell repertoires in COVID-19 (dated by TCRdb to 2019 to 2021). Looking at the study overall: Samples covering the acute and convalescent phases of COVID-19 were provided by collaborators in the United States, Italy and Spain. The material from the prospective study consisted of cDNA or gDNA derived from T cells, B-cell-depleted T cells, or PBMCs. The dataset comprised deeply sampled blood TCRbeta repertoires from subjects exposed to, actively infected with, or recovered from COVID-19. The repertoires were released in a freely available public database intended as a resource for research on the immune response to SARS-CoV-2. The samples were drawn from two sources: the first 160 participants of the ongoing ImmuneRACE study, and 1,000 to 1,500 subjects contributed by 6 global collaborators. The sample metadata nearly always contained a de-identified subject ID, COVID-19 status, age in years and sex. Where available, HLA class I and class II types were taken from metadata supplied by the sample provider and were not determined by assay-based typing. What the authors observed across the whole study: The quantity of clinical and demographic metadata differed by source and by participant and was supplied without curation.

The immunoSEQ Assay, a bias-controlled multiplex PCR, was used to amplify TCRbeta CDR3 regions from genomic DNA. As for the original processing: The number of nucleated cells in each sample was estimated from the amplification of reference gene primers within the assay. To quantify the absolute abundance of each unique TCRbeta CDR3 rearrangement, sequence reads were collapsed and filtered. For each sample, productive Simpson clonality was calculated as the square root of Simpson's diversity index over productive rearrangements. This immuneACCESS table, as held by TCRdb, lists in-frame sequences with V and J called but not all clones. Of the missing ones, under half trace to an unresolved V gene in checked studies; the others have no known cause. Clonal size and the V and J genes are those of that table, whereas D and trimming came from the DNA. Across this sample there are about 210,000 clones, with about nine tenths seen only once. Together, the top ten hold 4% to 6% of the sample.

From the cysteine up to the phenylalanine, the CDR3 has a length of 16 residues. Only the CDR3 DNA is retained, 48 bases long and in frame from the first base. Unmatched junction bases come to 6, with V trimmed by 1 base and J by 2 bases. CDR1 and CDR2 were assigned from the germline V gene as SGHTA and FQGNSA. Whole blood was collected in K2EDTA tubes by collaborating institutions according to the institutions' own protocols. For TCRbeta analysis, collaborators shipped samples in one of three forms: frozen whole blood, isolated PBMCs, or DNA extracted from either of those sample types. The sequence links TRBV7-2 to TRBJ2-5; the central 8 bases match TRBD2. Source material: peripheral blood. This clonotype originated in a middle-aged woman with acute or convalescent COVID-19. The base sequence is TGTGCCAGCAGCTTAGGTGATTTAGCGGGGCAAGAGACCCAGTACTTC. Its protein product is CASSLGDLAGQETQYF.